Listed here is a single T cell receptor beta chain. Per germline, CDR1 SGHRS and CDR2 YFSETQ. V lost 5 bases and J 3 bases, leaving 6 bases between the germline ends. The CDR3 is made up of 13 amino acids. Primers included in the PCR were 60 Vbeta and 13 Jbeta primers. The method was immunoSEQ multiplex PCR; TCRdb's version includes in-frame clones alone and lacks a portion of them. The sample lists fewer than 200,000 clones, approximately 71% occurring once. The data are from a study of cytomegalovirus exposure and HLA in healthy donors. The sequence derives from a girl between 5 and 17 years old in good health and CMV-seronegative. The sample consisted of PBMCs. The chain joins TRBV5-1 to TRBJ1-6; D uncertain. The CDR3 DNA is TGCGCCAGCAGGGCGGACTATAATTCACCCCTCCACTTT. Translation: CASRADYNSPLHF.